The 30 T cell receptor beta chains below were found in one sample sequenced in a study of OX40 agonist ivuxolimab in advanced cancers. Assay used: immunoSEQ multiplex PCR; TCRdb lists only in-frame clones, some missing. The table has about 83,000 clones, 92% seen once; the top ten hold 8.5% to 9%. The source material was CD4+ or CD8+ T cells sorted from blood, sampled in a trial of the OX40 agonist ivuxolimab. The receptor source for this set is an adult with an advanced solid tumor such as melanoma, head and neck, liver or kidney cancer.

The chain combines TRBV27 with TRBJ1-1, with a weak D call TRBD1 (6 bases). Germline V gene sequence: CDR1 MNHEY, CDR2 SMNVEV (reference sequence). Between the trimmed V and J ends, which lost 8 bases and 3 bases, there was a span of 13 bases. This CDR3 is built from 13 residues. The chain's CDR3 is CASGMTGDTEAFF. CDR3 DNA sequence: TGTGCCAGCGGGATGACAGGTGACACTGAAGCTTTCTTT.

The chain joins TRBV4-2 to TRBJ2-1, with TRBD2 matching over 9 bases. Germline loops: CDR1 LGHNA, CDR2 YNFKEQ. The V gene end was trimmed by 5 bases and the J gene end by 2 bases; junction bases not matched to a gene: 10. The CDR3 has 17 residues. The CDR3 protein is CASSEVLAGEAYNEQFF. CDR3 DNA: TGTGCCAGCAGCGAGGTTTTAGCGGGGGAAGCCTACAATGAGCAGTTCTTC.

The chain has TRBV27 and TRBJ2-7; tentatively, D is TRBD1 or TRBD2 (6 bases each). The V end lost 5 bases, the J end lost 3 bases, and 23 bases lay between the germline ends. The CDR3 extends over 17 amino acids. In germline, CDR1 is MNHEY, CDR2 SMNVEV (reference sequence). The CDR3 loop reads CASSPTGGHAEDYEQYF. DNA of the CDR3: TGTGCCAGCAGTCCTACCGGGGGCCACGCTGAGGACTACGAGCAGTACTTC.

This chain connects TRBV9 to TRBJ2-1, with D perhaps matching TRBD2 (6 bases). V lost 4 bases and J lost 5, with 19 bases in between. Looked up from germline, CDR1 is SGDLS and CDR2 is YYNGEE. The CDR3 is 16 amino acids. CDR3 sequence: CASSPVGEEGNNEQFF. The DNA of the CDR3 is TGTGCCAGCAGCCCAGTCGGTGAGGAGGGTAACAATGAGCAGTTCTTC.

This chain links TRBV5-4 with TRBJ1-1; the match to TRBD1 covers 8 bases. CDR1 and CDR2 (germline): SGHNT, YYREEE (reference sequence). Germline trimming cut 0 bases from V and 7 bases from J; bases unmatched to any gene: 17. The CDR3 runs to 18 residues. CDR3 loop: CASSLGQGAAWPSLEAFF. The CDR3 bases are TGTGCCAGCAGCTTGGGGCAGGGGGCAGCATGGCCGTCCCTTGAAGCTTTCTTT. The whole variable domain, remainder taken from reference TRBV5-4 and TRBJ1-1, is ETGVTQSPTHLIKTRGQQVTLRCSSQSGHNTVSWYQQALGQGPQFIFQYYREEENGRGNFPPRFSGLQFPNYSSELNVNALELDDSALYLCASSLGQGAAWPSLEAFFGQGTRLTVV.

This clone was observed a single time. The genes are TRBV4-2 and TRBJ1-5; no reliable D call. This CDR3 spans 16 amino acids. V lost 0 bases and J 0 bases, leaving 9 bases between the germline ends. The V gene's germline CDR1 is LGHNA and CDR2 YNFKEQ. Written as DNA, the CDR3 is TGTGCCAGCAGCCAAGATGCCTTGAATAGCAATCAGCCCCAGCATTTT. Encoded protein: CASSQDALNSNQPQHF.

This chain uses TRBV11-2 with TRBJ2-7; perhaps TRBD1 as D (6 bases). The CDR3 consists of 16 residues. V was pared by 1 base and J by 2 bases, with 15 bases between. The germline V gene encodes CDR1 SGHAT and CDR2 FQNNGV. CDR3 nucleotide sequence: TGTGCCAGCAGCTTAGTAGGTGGGGGCCTTACCTACGAGCAGTACTTC. It codes for CASSLVGGGLTYEQYF. Full variable domain (rest looked up from reference TRBV11-2 and TRBJ2-7): EAGVAQSPRYKIIEKRQSVAFWCNPISGHATLYWYQQILGQGPKLLIQFQNNGVVDDSQLPKDRFSAERLKGVDSTLKIQPAKLEDSAVYLCASSLVGGGLTYEQYFGPGTRLTVT.

The V call is TRBV7-3, the J call TRBJ2-3, with 7 bases that match TRBD2. Germline lookup yields CDR1 SGHTA and CDR2 FQGTGA. The V gene end was trimmed by 3 bases and the J gene end by 4 bases; junction bases not matched to a gene: 16. This CDR3 is 18 amino acids long. CDR3 sequence: CASSFVAGEGRLSDTQYF. The CDR3 DNA is TGTGCCAGCAGCTTCGTGGCGGGGGAAGGTCGGCTTTCAGATACGCAGTATTTT. The full variable domain, rest sourced from reference TRBV7-3 and TRBJ2-3, is GAGVSQTPSNKVTEKGKYVELRCDPISGHTALYWYRQSLGQGPEFLIYFQGTGAADDSGLPNDRFFAVRPEGSVSTLKIQRTERGDSAVYLCASSFVAGEGRLSDTQYFGPGTRLTVL.

This clone was seen more than once but under ten times. The chain combines TRBV2 with TRBJ2-1; the D is unclear. The CDR3 loop spans 15 amino acids. V was clipped by 8 bases and J by 5 bases, with 19 bases between them. The V gene's germline CDR1 is SNHLY and CDR2 FYNNEI. CDR3: CASPKVRGPNNEQFF. The CDR3 DNA reads TGTGCCAGCCCGAAGGTACGCGGACCCAACAATGAGCAGTTCTTC.

A single count supports this clone. The V and J genes are TRBV5-6 and TRBJ2-1; perhaps TRBD2 as D (6 bases). V lost 4 bases and J lost 4, with 21 bases in between. Germline V gives CDR1 SGHDT, CDR2 YYEEEE. There are 17 residues in the CDR3. The CDR3 loop reads CASSLIHGDFFYNEQFF. The CDR3 DNA reads as TGTGCCAGCAGCCTGATTCATGGGGACTTCTTTTACAATGAGCAGTTCTTC.

This rearrangement joins TRBV5-6 to TRBJ1-5; D might be TRBD1 (6 bases). Trimming left V 2 bases short and J 4 bases short, with 10 bases between. The germline CDR1 and CDR2 sequences are SGHDT and YYEEEE. The CDR3 contains 14 residues. CDR3 region: CASSFRGVNQPQHF. Written as DNA, the CDR3 is TGTGCCAGCAGCTTCAGGGGCGTGAATCAGCCCCAGCATTTT.

The chain joins TRBV6-5 to TRBJ2-7; 9 bases are shared with TRBD2. Germline CDR1 reads MNHEY; CDR2 reads SVGAGI. The CDR3 runs to 13 residues. V shed 6 bases and J 6 bases; nucleotides not matched to a gene: 6. The chain's CDR3 is CASRSGLAGEQYF. The CDR3 DNA reads as TGTGCCAGCAGATCGGGACTAGCTGGCGAGCAGTACTTC.

The rearrangement uses TRBV9 and TRBJ2-2, with D unresolved. CDR3 size: 13 residues. Trimming cost V 0 bases and J 6 bases, with 6 bases left between them. Germline values: CDR1 SGDLS, CDR2 YYNGEE. CDR3 loop: CASSVGMAGELFF. For the CDR3, the DNA is TGTGCCAGCAGCGTAGGGATGGCCGGGGAGCTGTTTTTT.

The genes are TRBV6-1 and TRBJ2-7, with D tentatively TRBD1 or TRBD2 (5 bases each). Trimming removed 1 base from V and 4 bases from J, with 17 bases in between. The CDR3 contains 16 residues. Germline values: CDR1 MNHNS, CDR2 SASEGT. CDR3 region: CASSEGGPPGWYEQYF. The DNA for the CDR3 is TGTGCCAGCAGTGAAGGGGGACCTCCGGGGTGGTACGAGCAGTACTTC.

The chain recombines TRBV6-1 with TRBJ2-5; D ambiguous. The DNA end is more similar to TRBJ2-7, so the J call may be wrong. CDR3 length equals 14 residues. The germline V gene encodes CDR1 MNHNS and CDR2 SASEGT. The CDR3 sequence: CASSEDLSSYEQYF. The CDR3 DNA is TGTGCCAGCAGTGAAGACTTGAGCTCCTACGAGCAGTACTTC.

This clone was recorded only once. The chain combines TRBV11-2 with TRBJ1-1; possibly TRBD1 for D (5 bases). The germline CDR1 and CDR2 sequences are SGHAT and FQNNGV. The V gene lost 1 base and the J gene lost 3 bases, with 18 bases spanning the gap. The CDR3 consists of 17 residues. The CDR3 sequence is CASSLGWQGRKDTEAFF. The CDR3 DNA sequence: TGTGCCAGCAGCTTAGGGTGGCAGGGAAGGAAGGACACTGAAGCTTTCTTT.

This rearrangement joins TRBV4-3 to TRBJ1-2; no reliable D call. This CDR3 contains 15 residues. V was shortened by 2 bases and J by 2 bases, with 12 bases between the two germline ends. Germline CDR1 and CDR2: LGHNA and YSLEER. The DNA of the CDR3 is TGCGCCAGCAGCCAAAACGTCGGGTCGAACTATGGCTACACCTTC. This translates into CASSQNVGSNYGYTF.

As regards this clone: At one end the junction does not follow the germline gene, possibly because of a read error. This rearrangement joins TRBV7-7 to TRBJ2-3, with 9 bases that match TRBD2. The CDR3 has 17 residues. CDR1 is SSHAT, CDR2 FNYEAQ, per germline (reference sequence). CDR3 in amino acids: CASSPTERGAHTDTQYF. The CDR3 coding sequence is TGTGCTAGCAGCCCCACCGAGCGGGGGGCCCACACAGATACGCAGTATTTT.

The genes are TRBV21-1 and TRBJ2-3; the table's D call TRBD1 went unverified against the DNA. TRBV21-1 is described as a pseudogene. This CDR3 comprises 16 residues. CDR3 region: CASSKGGRTRTDTQYF. The CDR3 nucleotides read TGTGCCAGCAGCAAAGGGGGCAGGACCCGCACAGATACGCAGTATTTT.

V gene TRBV5-6 combines with J gene TRBJ2-7; D is perhaps TRBD1 (6 bases). The V gene lost 5 bases and the J gene lost 3 bases, with 12 bases spanning the gap. Germline V gene sequence: CDR1 SGHDT, CDR2 YYEEEE. The CDR3 totals 13 residues. Written as DNA, the CDR3 is TGTGCCAGCAGGGGGGCCGTCAACTACGAGCAGTACTTC. Its protein product is CASRGAVNYEQYF.

The chain joins TRBV2 to TRBJ2-5, with D unclear. In germline, CDR1 is SNHLY, CDR2 FYNNEI. Trimming cost V 4 bases and J 5 bases, with 11 bases left between them. There are 13 residues in the CDR3. This chain's CDR3 is CASSAGFAETQYF. As DNA, the CDR3 is TGTGCCAGCAGTGCTGGTTTTGCGGAGACCCAGTACTTC.

The rearrangement joins TRBV2 to TRBJ2-2; D gene uncertain. CDR1 and CDR2 from the germline V gene are SNHLY and FYNNEI. CDR3 size: 15 residues. The V end lost 1 base, the J end lost 6 bases, and 12 bases lay between the germline ends. The CDR3, as DNA: TGTGCCAGCAGTGAAGTTACACGGTATTCCGGGGAGCTGTTTTTT. Protein: CASSEVTRYSGELFF.

The rearrangement links TRBV2 to TRBJ2-1; the match to TRBD2 covers 8 bases. This CDR3 has 15 residues. V was clipped by 4 bases and J by 7 bases; unmatched bases: 9. CDR1 SNHLY and CDR2 FYNNEI come from the germline V gene. The CDR3 is CASSGMSGGFNEQFF. CDR3 sequence (DNA): TGTGCCAGCAGTGGAATGAGCGGGGGTTTTAATGAGCAGTTCTTC. Based on the CDR3 plus reference TRBV2 and TRBJ2-1, the full variable domain is EPEVTQTPSHQVTQMGQEVILRCVPISNHLYFYWYRQILGQKVEFLVSFYNNEISEKSEIFDDQFSVERPDGSNFTLKIRSTKLEDSAMYFCASSGMSGGFNEQFFGPGTRLTVL.

The table lists this clone with a count of one. The chain links TRBV7-9 to TRBJ2-7, with D perhaps TRBD1 or TRBD2 (6 bases each). The germline V gene encodes CDR1 SEHNR and CDR2 FQNEAQ (reference sequence). The germline V and J ends were trimmed by 5 bases and 1 base, with 18 bases remaining between them. This CDR3 contains 16 residues. In DNA, the CDR3 is TGTGCCAGCAGCATAGAGTGGGGGGCCCAATCCTACGAGCAGTACTTC. Its translation: CASSIEWGAQSYEQYF. The full variable domain, completed using reference TRBV7-9 and TRBJ2-7, is DTGVSQNPRHKITKRGQNVTFRCDPISEHNRLYWYRQTLGQGPEFLTYFQNEAQLEKSRLLSDRFSAERPKGSFSTLEIQRTEQGDSAMYLCASSIEWGAQSYEQYFGPGTRLTVT.

V usage is TRBV27 and J usage is TRBJ2-7; the D call may be TRBD1 or TRBD2 (6 bases each). CDR1 is MNHEY, CDR2 SMNVEV, per germline (reference sequence). This CDR3 region has 17 residues. The germline V and J ends were trimmed by 5 bases and 6 bases, with 26 bases remaining between them. The CDR3 bases are TGTGCCAGCAGTCCTAGTCACGGGGACCGGGGGCCAGGCGAGCAGTACTTC. Protein product: CASSPSHGDRGPGEQYF.

The rearrangement links TRBV2 to TRBJ2-7; 8 nucleotides align to TRBD1. The CDR3 has 15 amino acids. Germline values: CDR1 SNHLY, CDR2 FYNNEI. J gave up 3 bases and V 0 bases, and 4 bases lay outside the gene matches. CDR3 amino acids: CASSEAVGQGYEQYF. In nucleotides, the CDR3 is TGTGCCAGCAGTGAAGCGGTCGGACAGGGCTACGAGCAGTACTTC. Using reference TRBV2 and TRBJ2-7 for the parts outside the CDR3, the full variable domain is EPEVTQTPSHQVTQMGQEVILRCVPISNHLYFYWYRQILGQKVEFLVSFYNNEISEKSEIFDDQFSVERPDGSNFTLKIRSTKLEDSAMYFCASSEAVGQGYEQYFGPGTRLTVT.

This rearrangement joins TRBV11-2 to TRBJ1-4; D is unresolved. The CDR3 spans 12 residues. Germline CDR1 reads SGHAT; CDR2 reads FQNNGV. Between the trimmed V and J ends, which lost 4 bases and 10 bases, there was a span of 10 bases. CDR3 sequence (DNA): TGTGCCAGCAGCTGTAGAGTGGGAAAACTGTTTTTT. The encoded protein is CASSCRVGKLFF. Filled out from reference TRBV11-2 and TRBJ1-4, the complete variable domain reads EAGVAQSPRYKIIEKRQSVAFWCNPISGHATLYWYQQILGQGPKLLIQFQNNGVVDDSQLPKDRFSAERLKGVDSTLKIQPAKLEDSAVYLCASSCRVGKLFFGSGTQLSVL.

This chain links TRBV11-3 with TRBJ2-3; D may be TRBD2 (5 bases). V lost 5 bases and J 1 base, leaving 16 bases between the germline ends. This CDR3 comprises 16 residues. Per the germline V gene, CDR1 is SGHNT and CDR2 is YENEEA. DNA of the CDR3: TGTGCCAGCAGCCCGGCTGGAGGTGGGGGCACAGATACGCAGTATTTT. Translating it yields CASSPAGGGGTDTQYF.

The CDR3 is CASSLALPNYGYTF. The DNA of the CDR3 is TGTGCCAGCAGCCTTGCCCTTCCGAACTATGGCTACACCTTC. The chain has TRBV5-4 and TRBJ1-2; no reliable D call. There are 14 residues in the CDR3. The germline V gene has CDR1 SGHNT and CDR2 YYREEE (reference sequence). V lost 4 bases to trimming and J lost 2 bases, with 12 bases between them.

This clone came up a few times. This chain connects TRBV4-1 to TRBJ2-7, with 8 bases fitting TRBD1. This CDR3 comprises 13 residues. V lost 4 bases and J lost 2; bases outside the gene matches: 1. Germline V gene data show CDR1 as MGHRA and CDR2 as YSYEKL. In DNA, the CDR3 is TGCGCCAGCAGCCTGGACAGGGCCTACGAGCAGTACTTC. This codes for CASSLDRAYEQYF.